Following are 20 T cell receptor beta chains from one sample sequenced in a study of kidney transplant recipient with SARS-CoV-2 infection. One entry per CDR3 protein, called by TCRdb with MiXCR from the reads. The table includes 200,000 to 300,000 distinct CDR3 sequences, about 28% detected once. The sequenced sample was a blood sample, obtained at baseline and on day 111 from a kidney transplant recipient. These TCRs come from a young adult male patient who had COVID-19 and was a kidney transplant recipient. Some T cells may be graft donor cells.

There are many counts of this clonotype. DNA of the CDR3: TGTGCCAGCAGCGCCATCGGGGGACAGGGGGACGAGCAGTACTTC. Amino acid sequence: CASSAIGGQGDEQYF. The chain carries TRBV9 and TRBJ2-7; the match to TRBD1 covers 11 bases. The CDR3 contains 15 residues. In germline, CDR1 is SGDLS, CDR2 YYNGEE. J lost 5 bases, V lost 3 bases, and 7 bases had no gene match.

Turning to this clonotype: This sequence may be a read error, since a much larger clone differs from it by one base. V usage is TRBV27 and J usage is TRBJ2-7; D is unresolved. Germline V gene lookup returns CDR1 MNHEY and CDR2 SMNVEV (reference sequence). The CDR3 runs 14 residues. CDR3 residues: CANSPRADPYEQYF. The CDR3 coding sequence is TGTGCCAACAGTCCCCGCGCGGACCCCTACGAGCAGTACTTC.

In this sample, this clonotype turned up many times. This chain connects TRBV19 to TRBJ1-2; D remains unclear. In germline, CDR1 is LNHDA, CDR2 SQIVND (reference sequence). CDR3 size: 11 residues. V dropped 10 bases and J dropped 8 bases, with 14 bases sitting between them. Here the CDR3 reads CATSGGEGYTF. The CDR3 DNA is TGTGCCACCTCCGGAGGAGAGGGCTACACCTTC.

This clonotype has at least ten counts. The CDR3 region has the DNA TGTGCCAGCAGCCCGGGACAGGGCCAAGAGACCCAGTACTTC. This sequence encodes CASSPGQGQETQYF. The chain joins TRBV28 to TRBJ2-5, with TRBD1 matching 9 bases. Germline CDR1 and CDR2: MDHEN and SYDVKM. This CDR3 spans 14 amino acids. The V and J ends lost 6 bases and 1 base, in that order; junction bases with no gene match: 3.

This clonotype has at least ten counts. The gene calls are TRBV6-2 or TRBV6-3 and TRBJ1-5; 9 bases match TRBD1. Trimming cost V 4 bases and J 0 bases; bases outside gene matches: 10. Germline-derived CDR1 and CDR2 are MNHEY and SVGEGT. CDR3 length equals 18 residues. The CDR3 here is CASSFPGQGSYSNQPQHF. The CDR3 DNA reads as TGTGCCAGCAGTTTTCCGGGACAGGGATCGTATAGCAATCAGCCCCAGCATTTT.

This clonotype was seen repeatedly, ten times or more. V and J are TRBV2 and TRBJ2-2; possibly TRBD1 for D (6 bases). This CDR3 comprises 13 residues. Germline CDR1 and CDR2: SNHLY and FYNNEI. The V end lost 10 bases, the J end lost 3 bases, and 12 bases lay between the germline ends. The CDR3: CATTYRDTGELFF. For the CDR3, the DNA is TGTGCCACCACCTACAGGGACACCGGGGAGCTGTTTTTT. The complete variable domain, with remaining parts taken from reference TRBV2 and TRBJ2-2, reads EPEVTQTPSHQVTQMGQEVILRCVPISNHLYFYWYRQILGQKVEFLVSFYNNEISEKSEIFDDQFSVERPDGSNFTLKIRSTKLEDSAMYFCATTYRDTGELFFGEGSRLTVL.

The chain recombines TRBV20-1 with TRBJ2-7, with TRBD2 matching over 13 bases. This CDR3 contains 14 residues. Trimming took 6 bases from V and 1 from J; bases not matched to a gene: 3. CDR1 is DFQATT, CDR2 SNEGSKA, per germline (reference sequence). The CDR3 DNA follows: TGCAGTGCCGCGACTAGCGGGAGGTCCTACGAGCAGTACTTC. Translation gives CSAATSGRSYEQYF.

This clonotype was seen a handful of times. This chain joins TRBV6-5 and TRBJ2-3; 8 nucleotides line up with TRBD2. V lost 6 bases, J lost 2 bases, and 4 bases stayed unmatched. The germline CDR1 and CDR2 sequences are MNHEY and SVGAGI. The CDR3 is 14 residues long. CDR3: CASSTLAATDTQYF. The DNA for the CDR3 is TGTGCCAGCAGCACACTAGCGGCCACAGATACGCAGTATTTT.

In the case of this clonotype: A much larger clone lies a single base off, so this may be a read error. This CDR3 reads CASSSVAPISGLTRELFF. The CDR3 nucleotides are TGTGCCAGCAGCTCTGTGGCTCCCATTTCAGGCTTGACCAGGGAGCTGTTTTTT. The rearrangement uses TRBV3-1 and TRBJ2-2; no definite D call. V dropped 5 bases and J dropped 9 bases, with 28 bases sitting between them. There are 18 residues in the CDR3. Germline CDR1 LGHDT, CDR2 YNNKEL (reference sequence).

Turning to this clonotype: A read error is possible here, since a much larger clone lies one base away. This CDR3 reads CASSTVGTHLGYAF. The CDR3 nucleotides read TGTGCCAGCAGCACCGTAGGGACGCACCTTGGCTACGCCTTC. This chain connects TRBV28 to TRBJ1-2; the D gene is possibly TRBD1 (5 bases). This CDR3 contains 14 residues. Germline V gives CDR1 MDHEN, CDR2 SYDVKM.

Turning to this clonotype: A junction boundary mismatches the germline segment, possibly from a read error. The rearrangement uses TRBV6-4 and TRBJ1-2; D ambiguous. The CDR3 covers 17 residues. Germline V gene lookup returns CDR1 MRHNA and CDR2 SNTAGT. The chain's CDR3 is CASSTNSSHGKTYGCTF. For the CDR3, the DNA is TGTGCCAGCAGTACGAACAGCTCACACGGAAAGACCTATGGCTGCACCTTC.

This clonotype was seen ten or more times. This sequence joins TRBV6-5 and TRBJ1-5, with a weak D call TRBD1 (6 bases). Trimming took 4 bases from V and 3 from J, leaving 10 bases between them. In germline, CDR1 is MNHEY, CDR2 SVGAGI. This CDR3 is 14 amino acids long. The CDR3 here is CASSLGQINQPQHF. The CDR3 nucleotides are TGTGCCAGCAGTTTAGGACAGATCAATCAGCCCCAGCATTTT.

This clonotype was detected many times. As DNA, the CDR3 is TGCAGTGCGCCGACTAGCGGGAGGGGTAACGAGCAGTACTTC. It codes for CSAPTSGRGNEQYF. The chain is built from TRBV20-1 and TRBJ2-7, with TRBD2 matching over 14 bases. V lost 6 bases and J lost 5; bases outside the gene matches: 6. The CDR3 runs 14 residues. CDR1 DFQATT and CDR2 SNEGSKA come from the germline V gene (reference sequence).

Turning to this clonotype: This sequence may be a read error, since a much larger clone differs from it by one base. The chain carries TRBV7-9 and TRBJ2-1; 7 positions match TRBD1. This CDR3 region has 14 residues. The germline V gene encodes CDR1 SEHNR and CDR2 FQNEAQ (reference sequence). The CDR3 nucleotides are TGTGCCAGCAGCTTGGGGACAGCCTACAATGGGCAGTTCTTC. Protein sequence: CASSLGTAYNGQFF.

This clonotype was found many times. The chain combines TRBV11-1 with TRBJ1-2; D is unresolved. Between the trimmed V and J ends, which lost 5 bases and 4 bases, there was a span of 23 bases. Germline values: CDR1 SGHAT, CDR2 FQDESV (reference sequence). The CDR3 totals 17 residues. The CDR3 is CASSKPIKAGKTYGYTF. The CDR3 DNA sequence: TGTGCCAGCAGCAAGCCAATTAAGGCTGGAAAGACCTATGGCTACACCTTC.

The sample holds a few counts of this clonotype. The chain combines TRBV4-1 with TRBJ2-2; D is perhaps TRBD2 (6 bases). V was cut by 1 base and J by 1 base, with 13 bases left in between. The CDR3 spans 17 residues. The germline gives CDR1 MGHRA, CDR2 YSYEKL. DNA for the CDR3: TGCGCCAGCAGCCAAGGGCTGGCGGGGATGAACACCGGGGAGCTGTTTTTT. This translates into CASSQGLAGMNTGELFF.

This clonotype has at least ten counts. The chain is built from TRBV7-2 and TRBJ1-2; perhaps TRBD1 as D (5 bases). Trimming pared 4 bases from V and 4 bases from J, leaving 22 bases between. This CDR3 has 17 residues. The germline gives CDR1 SGHTA, CDR2 FQGNSA. The CDR3 reads CASSWTCRDGKTYGYTF. In DNA form, the CDR3 reads TGTGCCAGCAGCTGGACATGCAGAGACGGAAAGACCTATGGCTACACCTTC.

This clonotype was seen ten or more times. The chain recombines TRBV3-1 with TRBJ2-5; no reliable D call. Germline values: CDR1 LGHDT, CDR2 YNNKEL (reference sequence). The V and J ends lost 5 bases and 5 bases respectively, with 24 bases between them. The CDR3 totals 17 residues. CDR3 DNA sequence: TGTGCCAGCAGCAAAACAGTTCCCATTTCTTTCTCTGAGACCCAGTACTTC. Protein sequence: CASSKTVPISFSETQYF.

This clonotype was detected ten times or more. CDR3 amino acids: CASGFLIYGAISGNTIYF. As DNA, the CDR3 is TGTGCTAGTGGTTTCCTCATTTACGGGGCCATCTCTGGAAACACCATATATTTT. V usage is TRBV12-5 and J usage is TRBJ1-3; maybe TRBD1 (5 bases). Trimming shortened V by 3 bases and J by 0 bases, and 18 bases separated the two germline ends. CDR1 is LGHNT, CDR2 FRNRAP, per germline. This CDR3 region has 18 residues.

With regard to this clonotype: This sequence may be a read error, since a much larger clone differs from it by one base. This chain connects TRBV6-2 or TRBV6-3 to TRBJ1-2; no clear D gene. The CDR3 loop spans 13 amino acids. Germline CDR1 MNHEY, CDR2 SVGEGT. The CDR3 nucleotides read TGTGCCAGCAGTGCTTACGAGGGCTATGGCTACAGCTTC. Its protein product is CASSAYEGYGYSF.